This T cell receptor (beta chain) came from a study of shared clonotypes between healthy human individuals. Whole-study context: The donors, two women and three men, were aged 18 to 49. The study's findings and limits: Naive subsets, compared against memory subsets, generally had larger estimated richness values.

Germline V gene sequence: CDR1 SNHLY, CDR2 FYNNEI. The CDR3 runs 17 residues. The V gene lost 3 bases and the J gene lost 0 bases, with 15 bases spanning the gap. Evenly divided among several immunoSEQ plates was the genomic DNA of each subset. The protocol was immunoSEQ multiplex PCR, while the TCRdb copy is restricted to in-frame clones and leaves out a portion. The table includes millions of clones, around 90% detected once. Of note for this clone: Its antigen is not identified.

Sequencing was done on a sample of naive CD4+ T cells sorted from blood. Specified subset: CD45RA+ positively selected. The sequence derives from a man younger than 35 in good health. V and J are TRBV2 and TRBJ1-3; no clear D gene. The CDR3, as DNA: TGTGCCAGCAGTGAGTTGACTCAGGTGTACTCTGGAAACACCATATATTTT. Its protein is CASSELTQVYSGNTIYF.